Listed below are T cell receptor beta chains from one sample, sequenced in a study of blood T cell repertoires in COVID-19. Method: immunoSEQ multiplex PCR; TCRdb's copy keeps in-frame clones and lacks some. The sample lists around 300,000 clones; 87% were seen once. The sequencing sample was made of peripheral blood. The receptors stem from a man between 18 and 29 years old with active or convalescent COVID-19. Both conserved end residues are part of each CDR3. Each record gives: V gene, D gene, clone size, J gene, CDR3 DNA, CDR3 protein. A D gene is named only where the DNA matches it firmly. Some rows have no size entry. The others give once, few or many, or a class for an expanded clone.

V: TRBV19
D: .
size: .
J: TRBJ1-5
DNA: TGTGCCAGTAGTGTCCTTTATAGCAATCAGCCCCAGCATTTT
CDR3: CASSVLYSNQPQHF

V: TRBV7-2
D: .
size: .
J: TRBJ1-6
DNA: TGTGCCAGCAGCACGGGACACAGCTCCTATAATTCACCCCTCCACTTT
CDR3: CASSTGHSSYNSPLHF

V: TRBV11-2
D: TRBD1
size: few
J: TRBJ1-3
DNA: TGTGCCAGCAGCTTATGGACAGGCCTGGATGACACCATATATTTT
CDR3: CASSLWTGLDDTIYF

V: TRBV24-1
D: TRBD1
size: few
J: TRBJ2-1
DNA: TGTGCCACCGCCGCAGGGGGCGCCTACAATGAGCAGTTCTTC
CDR3: CATAAGGAYNEQFF

V: TRBV13
D: .
size: .
J: TRBJ2-5
DNA: TGTGCCAGCAGCTTATTTAGCCAGGAGACCCAGTACTTC
CDR3: CASSLFSQETQYF

V: TRBV2
D: .
size: once
J: TRBJ1-5
DNA: TGTGCCAGCAGTGAGCGGGCCGCTAATCAGCCCCAGCATTTT
CDR3: CASSERAANQPQHF

V: TRBV14
D: .
size: .
J: TRBJ2-7
DNA: TGTGCCAGCAGCCAAGTCAGAGGGTACGAGCAGTACTTC
CDR3: CASSQVRGYEQYF

V: TRBV2
D: .
size: .
J: TRBJ2-3
DNA: TGTGCCAGCAGTGAACGTACTGCGCCGGTAGATACGCAGTATTTT
CDR3: CASSERTAPVDTQYF

V: TRBV5-8
D: .
size: .
J: TRBJ1-6
DNA: TGTGCCAGCAGCTTGGAAAGGGGGTTTTATTCACCCCTCCACTTT
CDR3: CASSLERGFYSPLHF

V: TRBV4-1
D: .
size: .
J: TRBJ1-4
DNA: TGCGCCAGCAGCTTAACAACTAATGAAAAACTGTTTTTT
CDR3: CASSLTTNEKLFF

V: TRBV9
D: .
size: .
J: TRBJ2-2
DNA: TGTGCCAGCACAGGACTCACCGGGGAGCTGTTTTTT
CDR3: CASTGLTGELFF

V: TRBV9
D: TRBD2
size: .
J: TRBJ2-1
DNA: TGTGCCAGCAGCGAAGGTGGACTAGCGGAGAACAATGAGCAGTTCTTC
CDR3: CASSEGGLAENNEQFF

V: TRBV6-4
D: TRBD1
size: .
J: TRBJ2-3
DNA: TGTGCCAGCAGTACACAGGGGGCAGATACGCAGTATTTT
CDR3: CASSTQGADTQYF

V: TRBV12-3/TRBV12-4
D: .
size: .
J: TRBJ1-2
DNA: TGTGCCAGCAGTTTTCCAGGGAACTATGGCTACACCTTC
CDR3: CASSFPGNYGYTF

V: TRBV9
D: .
size: once
J: TRBJ1-6
DNA: TGTGCCAGCAGCGGGGGGGACGCGAATTCACCCCTCCACTTT
CDR3: CASSGGDANSPLHF

V: TRBV5-6
D: .
size: .
J: TRBJ1-6
DNA: TGTGCCAGCAGCTGGGGGACATTCCAGAGCTCCTATAATTCACCCCTCCACTTT
CDR3: CASSWGTFQSSYNSPLHF

V: TRBV4-1
D: .
size: .
J: TRBJ2-1
DNA: TGCGCCAGCAGCCAAACCGTGGAGCGGACCCCTGGGAATGAGCAGTTCTTC
CDR3: CASSQTVERTPGNEQFF

V: TRBV27
D: .
size: .
J: TRBJ2-1
DNA: TGTGCCAGCAGTTCCGCGACAGGACGTCATGAGCAGTTCTTC
CDR3: CASSSATGRHEQFF

V: TRBV10-3
D: .
size: .
J: TRBJ2-1
DNA: TGTGCCATCAGTGACCTTAGCGGCAACGATGAGCAGTTCTTC
CDR3: CAISDLSGNDEQFF

V: TRBV15
D: .
size: .
J: TRBJ2-1
DNA: TGTGCCACCAGCAGGAGACTCATTAATGAGCAGTTCTTC
CDR3: CATSRRLINEQFF

V: TRBV29-1
D: .
size: .
J: TRBJ2-4
DNA: TGCAGCCAACGGGGGTTCCTAGCCAAAAACATTCAGTACTTC
CDR3: CSQRGFLAKNIQYF

V: TRBV2
D: .
size: .
J: TRBJ2-2
DNA: TGTGCCAGCAACCCTACAGGGTTCAACACCGGGGAGCTGTTTTTT
CDR3: CASNPTGFNTGELFF

V: TRBV20-1
D: TRBD1
size: .
J: TRBJ1-1
DNA: TGCAGTGCTAGTAGACAGGGGGACACTGAAGCTTTCTTT
CDR3: CSASRQGDTEAFF

V: TRBV7-2
D: .
size: .
J: TRBJ2-3
DNA: TGTGCCAGCAGCTTAGCGGGGGGGGCGGGGGCAGATACGCAGTATTTT
CDR3: CASSLAGGAGADTQYF

V: TRBV5-8
D: .
size: .
J: TRBJ1-5
DNA: TGTGCCAGCAGCTTGAAGCACGCTAGCAATCAGCCCCAGCATTTT
CDR3: CASSLKHASNQPQHF

V: TRBV27
D: .
size: .
J: TRBJ1-1
DNA: TGTGCCAGCAGTTTATCGTCGGGGAACACTGAAGCTTTCTTT
CDR3: CASSLSSGNTEAFF

V: TRBV29-1
D: TRBD1
size: .
J: TRBJ2-7
DNA: TGCAGCGCCGAGGACAGGTACGAGCAGTACTTC
CDR3: CSAEDRYEQYF

V: TRBV3-1/TRBV3-2
D: .
size: .
J: TRBJ2-7
DNA: TGTGCCAGCAGCCACGGGGGAGAGCAGTACTTC
CDR3: CASSHGGEQYF